One TCR beta chain is described in this entry. The source of the sample is a study of cytomegalovirus exposure and HLA in healthy donors. PCR employed 60 Vbeta and 13 Jbeta primers. The assay was immunoSEQ multiplex PCR, and TCRdb's table has in-frame clones only and misses some. The sample lists 200,000 or so clones; 70% to 85% were seen once. The junction had 3 bases not matched to a gene; V was cut back by 5 bases and J by 0 bases. Germline V gives CDR1 LNHDA, CDR2 SQIVND (reference sequence). This CDR3 region has 18 residues. The clonotype comes from a male donor in good health and CMV-seronegative. The sequencing input was PBMCs. This sequence joins TRBV19 and TRBJ2-6; TRBD2 matches 14 bases. CDR3: CASSWTSGRTSGANVLTF. CDR3 coding DNA: TGTGCCAGTAGTTGGACTAGCGGGAGGACCTCTGGGGCCAACGTCCTGACTTTC.